This TCR beta chain comes out of a study of T cell responses to AZD1222 COVID-19 vaccine. The wider study: Pooled together were second doses at about 4 or about 12 weeks. Broader study findings: Donors, mostly white British, included more females; clonal diversity was possibly underestimated. Nearly half of unique spike-specific TCRs reportedly avoided B.1.351 and B.1.1.7 mutated regions. All repertoire sampling was performed exclusively after the peak T cell response.

The CDR3 runs 12 residues. Germline lookup yields CDR1 SNHLY and CDR2 FYNNEI. Trimming pared 2 bases from V and 6 bases from J, leaving 7 bases between. Here immunoSEQ multiplex PCR was the method, and the copy in TCRdb shows in-frame clones only, minus some. This table has 200,000 or so clones, approximately 94% appearing once. A remark on this clone: As yet, its antigen is unknown.

V usage is TRBV2 and J usage is TRBJ1-1, with D tentatively TRBD1 (5 bases). This receptor was identified in an adult in good health. The sequences come from peripheral blood, collected on day 0 of AZD1222 vaccination. The CDR3 nucleotides are TGTGCCAGCAGTGAACCGGGGGCTGAAGCTTTCTTT. This codes for CASSEPGAEAFF. The variable domain in full, completed from reference TRBV2 and TRBJ1-1, reads EPEVTQTPSHQVTQMGQEVILRCVPISNHLYFYWYRQILGQKVEFLVSFYNNEISEKSEIFDDQFSVERPDGSNFTLKIRSTKLEDSAMYFCASSEPGAEAFFGQGTRLTVV.